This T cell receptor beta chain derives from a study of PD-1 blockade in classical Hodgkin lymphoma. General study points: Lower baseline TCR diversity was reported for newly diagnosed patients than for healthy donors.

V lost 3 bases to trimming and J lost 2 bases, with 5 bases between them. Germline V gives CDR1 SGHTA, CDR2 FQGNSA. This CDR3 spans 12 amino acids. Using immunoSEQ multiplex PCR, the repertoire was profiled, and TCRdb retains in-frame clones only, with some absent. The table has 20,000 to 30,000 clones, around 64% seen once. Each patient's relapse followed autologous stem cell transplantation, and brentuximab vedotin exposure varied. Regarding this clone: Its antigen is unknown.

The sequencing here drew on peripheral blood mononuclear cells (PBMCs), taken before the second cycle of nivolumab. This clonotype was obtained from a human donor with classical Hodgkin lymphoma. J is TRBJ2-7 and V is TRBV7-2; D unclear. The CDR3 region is CASSFEPYEQYF. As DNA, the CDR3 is TGTGCCAGCAGCTTCGAACCCTACGAGCAGTACTTC.